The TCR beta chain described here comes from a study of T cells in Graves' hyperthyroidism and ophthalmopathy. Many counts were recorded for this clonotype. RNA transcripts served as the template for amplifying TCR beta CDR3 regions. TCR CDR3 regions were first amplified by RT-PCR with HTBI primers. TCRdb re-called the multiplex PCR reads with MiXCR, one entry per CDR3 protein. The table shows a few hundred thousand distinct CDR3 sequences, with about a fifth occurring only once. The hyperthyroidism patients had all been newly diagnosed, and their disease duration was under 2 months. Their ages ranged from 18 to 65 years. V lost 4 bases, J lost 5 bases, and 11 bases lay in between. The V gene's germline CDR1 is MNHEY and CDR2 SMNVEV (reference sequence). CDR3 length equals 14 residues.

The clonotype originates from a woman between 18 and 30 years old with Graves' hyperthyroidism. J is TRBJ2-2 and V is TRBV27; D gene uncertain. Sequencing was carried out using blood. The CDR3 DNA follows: TGTGCCAGCAGTTGGGGTACAGAAACCGGGGAGCTGTTTTTT. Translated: CASSWGTETGELFF.